This TCR beta chain was recovered during a study of T cell responses to AZD1222 COVID-19 vaccine. Study findings and constraints: Donors were chiefly white British, with a greater number of females, and clonal diversity was perhaps underestimated.

The CDR3 length is 14 residues. The germline V gene has CDR1 SGHTA and CDR2 FQGTGA. The V gene lost 5 bases and the J gene lost 3 bases, with 11 bases spanning the gap. Worth noting for this clone: The antigen remains undetermined.

TCRdb's table, derived via immunoSEQ multiplex PCR, lists solely in-frame clones and lacks some. The table records about 190,000 clones, roughly 92% of them present only once. The source is an adult in good health. This specimen was peripheral blood, taken on day 0 of AZD1222 vaccination. The chain couples TRBV7-3 to TRBJ1-3, with D unclear. CDR3 sequence reads: CASSPAVGGNTIYF. The CDR3 DNA is TGTGCCAGCAGCCCTGCCGTTGGTGGAAACACCATATATTTT.